This T cell receptor beta chain stems from a study of T cells expressing NK-cell markers. Whole-study context: The authors derived TCR beta repertoires from sorted CD3+CD56+NKG2C+, CD3+CD56+NKG2C- and CD3+CD56-NKG2C+ T cells.

Using the 5' RACE reads, TCRdb records one entry per CDR3 protein without DNA. The sample's table shows about 260,000 distinct CDR3 sequences. Germline values: CDR1 SGDLS, CDR2 YYNGEE. The CDR3 extends over 16 amino acids. The source is a woman aged 18 to 69 in good health. The sequenced sample was blood T cells: a sorted CD56 or NKG2C T cell subset, CD4+ or CD8+ T cells, or bulk PBMC T cells (not recorded which). The genes are TRBV9 and TRBJ2-1. The CDR3 here is CASSVGSRGAYNEQFF. Full variable domain (missing parts from reference TRBV9 and TRBJ2-1): DSGVTQTPKHLITATGQRVTLRCSPRSGDLSVYWYQQSLDQGLQFLIQYYNGEERAKGNILERFSAQQFPDLHSELNLSSLELGDSALYFCASSVGSRGAYNEQFFGPGTRLTVL.